Presented here are 6 T cell receptor beta chains from one specimen sequenced in a study of CD4+ T cells in melanoma. The data were produced by immunoSEQ multiplex PCR, yet TCRdb's version contains in-frame clones alone and is incomplete. This table holds roughly 150,000 clones, around 90% found once. Receptors originate from a human donor with melanoma.

The chain uses TRBV7-3 and TRBJ2-1; TRBD2 matches at 9 bases. The germline V gene encodes CDR1 SGHTA and CDR2 FQGTGA. The CDR3 extends over 17 amino acids. V lost 3 bases to trimming and J lost 7 bases; unmatched junction nucleotides: 13. CDR3 sequence reads: CASSFTTERGVRNEQFF. The CDR3 coding sequence is TGTGCCAGCAGCTTTACGACCGAGCGGGGGGTAAGGAATGAGCAGTTCTTC.

This chain uses TRBV16 with TRBJ2-1, with D hard to call. Germline V gene sequence: CDR1 KGHSY, CDR2 FQNENV. This CDR3 comprises 14 residues. Trimming shortened V by 0 bases and J by 6 bases, and 9 bases separated the two germline ends. The chain's CDR3 is CASSQSGRRNEQFF. The CDR3 coding sequence is TGTGCCAGCAGCCAATCGGGCAGACGCAATGAGCAGTTCTTC. The entire variable domain, with the rest obtained from reference TRBV16 and TRBJ2-1, is as follows: GEEVAQTPKHLVRGEGQKAKLYCAPIKGHSYVFWYQQVLKNEFKFLISFQNENVFDETGMPKERFSAKCLPNSPCSLEIQATKLEDSAVYFCASSQSGRRNEQFFGPGTRLTVL.

The gene calls are TRBV6-5 and TRBJ2-1, with 8 bases fitting TRBD2. Germline lookup yields CDR1 MNHEY and CDR2 SVGAGI. The CDR3 runs 15 residues. With V trimmed by 2 bases and J by 4 bases, 4 bases remained unmatched. DNA for the CDR3: TGTGCCAGCAGTTACGTTAGCGGGGAATACAATGAGCAGTTCTTC. Protein sequence: CASSYVSGEYNEQFF.

V is TRBV5-4 and J is TRBJ2-2; D uncertain. The V gene's germline CDR1 is SGHNT and CDR2 YYREEE (reference sequence). The CDR3 is made up of 13 amino acids. Trimming left V 4 bases short and J 5 bases short, with 9 bases between. The chain's CDR3 is CASSPEGTGELFF. The CDR3, as DNA: TGTGCCAGCAGCCCCGAAGGAACCGGGGAGCTGTTTTTT.

The chain recombines TRBV5-1 with TRBJ1-2; TRBD1 is a possible D gene (6 bases). Deletions cut 5 bases from V and 0 bases from J, with 14 bases between. The CDR3 has 15 residues. Germline V gives CDR1 SGHRS, CDR2 YFSETQ. Here the CDR3 reads CASSHGQPSNYGYTF. CDR3 coding DNA: TGCGCCAGCAGTCACGGACAGCCATCTAACTATGGCTACACCTTC.

The CDR3 sequence is CASSMDREREQYF. CDR3 sequence (DNA): TGCGCCAGCAGCATGGACAGGGAACGCGAGCAGTACTTC. The rearrangement links TRBV5-1 to TRBJ2-7; 8 nucleotides agree with TRBD1. Germline trimming cut 4 bases from V and 6 bases from J; bases unmatched to any gene: 6. Per germline, CDR1 SGHRS and CDR2 YFSETQ. The CDR3 covers 13 residues.